The T cell receptor beta chain described here comes from a study of tumor-infiltrating lymphocytes in primary liver carcinoma. RNA and DNA were co-extracted from around 18-30 mg of unsorted bulk tissue. This clonotype occurred once. The final CDR3 position lacks the conserved phenylalanine or tryptophan, pointing to a likely read error. The input was approximately 500 ng total RNA; TCR beta cDNA was made from it with a constant-region primer. Nested multiplex PCR, run for three rounds with slightly modified ARM-PCR, yielded TCR beta libraries. Both of the initial two PCR rounds ran for around 10 cycles and employed TRBV1-TRBV30 forward primers alongside a C-beta reverse primer. TCRdb fed the multiplex PCR reads into MiXCR, producing one record per CDR3 protein. The data contain roughly 100,000 distinct CDR3 sequences, around 80% of them singletons. With 6 bases removed from V and 6 bases from J, the gap between germline ends came to 13 bases. Germline V lookup: CDR1 MDHEN, CDR2 SYDVKM. This CDR3 comprises 13 residues.

The rearrangement uses TRBV28 and TRBJ2-3; D gene unclear. Sequenced: liver tumor tissue from sampling region 3. The subset is: tumor region T3, left-lateral pole. The sequence derives from a man in his forties with primary liver carcinoma and hepatitis B virus infection. CDR3 coding DNA: TGTGCCAGCAGCCCCCCTCCCTGGGATACGCAGTATCTT. It codes for CASSPPPWDTQYL.